The TCR beta chain described here comes from a study of cytomegalovirus exposure and HLA in healthy donors (dated by TCRdb to about 2017). In the study overall: According to a later analysis, one platform produced both the approximately 110 validation repertoires and the 700 or so repertoires of the first cohort. High-throughput TCR immunosequencing, statistical association of individual TCRs with disease status, and machine learning were combined to predict cytomegalovirus infection status. A separate validation cohort of over a hundred different subjects was used in addition to the roughly 700-subject first cohort. The study aimed to test whether signatures of past pathogen exposure could be identified by cataloging public T cell receptors.

Library construction relied on the immunoSEQ multiplex PCR assay. From the authors' description of their analysis: To diagnose cytomegalovirus status from the catalog of TCR beta chain sequences, a statistical classification framework was built. What TCRdb holds here is the immuneACCESS table cut down to in-frame rearrangements. Part of the clones is not present; checked against another copy, under half of the missing clones reflect an unresolved V gene, and the others are unexplained. That table is the source of V, J and clone size, and D and trimming were worked out from the DNA. This sample is represented by over 200,000 clones; 88% of them were singletons. Of the sample, about 2.7% is held by the ten largest clones. The donors belonged to the validation cohort of over a hundred subjects, which was separate from the approximately 660-subject first cohort. Regarding this clone: Its antigen specificity is not known. Base qualities are not provided; no much larger clone lies one nucleotide away.

Summary of the overall study and its limitations: A few of the identified cytomegalovirus-associated TCR beta chains were confirmed in vitro to be specific for cytomegalovirus antigens. Of the cluster scores, 90% to 95% were above 0 in a later analysis, which found that TCRs clustered in the first cohort also tended to co-occur in the 120 or so validation repertoires. The validation cohort had no HLA typing available for a later analysis, so co-occurrence within that cohort was assessed over all 120 or so repertoires. The classifier was reported to diagnose cytomegalovirus status with high specificity and sensitivity in both the original and validation cohorts. According to the authors, the approach could potentially be generalized to other disease states and immunological phenotypes. While some public TCRs were present in many individuals, most TCR sequences turned up only very rarely across donors. The study listed 170 or so TCR beta chains as associated with cytomegalovirus.

This TCR derives from a woman between 18 and 30 years old in good health and CMV-seronegative. The sample consisted of PBMCs.

CDR3 reads: CASSQRLAGGNGEQFF. Here is the DNA: TGTGCCAGCAGCCAACGACTAGCGGGAGGGAACGGGGAGCAGTTCTTC. Recombination joined TRBV14 with TRBJ2-1; a stretch of 14 junction bases matches TRBD2. Reading from cysteine to phenylalanine, the CDR3 counts 16 amino acids. Only the CDR3 part of the read is kept: 48 bases, read in frame from the first base. V is pruned by 2 bases and J by 10 bases, leaving 7 bases of the junction without a gene match. The germline V gene encodes CDR1 SGHDN and CDR2 FVKESK.